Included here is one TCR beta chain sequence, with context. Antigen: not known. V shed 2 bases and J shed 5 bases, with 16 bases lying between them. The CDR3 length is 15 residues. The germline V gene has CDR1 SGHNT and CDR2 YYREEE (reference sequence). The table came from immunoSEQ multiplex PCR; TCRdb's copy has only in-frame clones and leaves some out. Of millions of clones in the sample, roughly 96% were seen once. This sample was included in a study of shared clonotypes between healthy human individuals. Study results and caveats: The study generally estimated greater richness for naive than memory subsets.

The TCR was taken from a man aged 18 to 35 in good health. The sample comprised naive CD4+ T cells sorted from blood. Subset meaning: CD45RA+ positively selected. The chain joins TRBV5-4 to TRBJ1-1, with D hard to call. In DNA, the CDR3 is TGTGCCAGCAGCTTTAAGCCACTTGGGTGGACTGAAGCTTTCTTT. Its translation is CASSFKPLGWTEAFF.